The present entry profiles one T cell receptor (beta chain) with its context. The antigen is not known. There are 15 residues in the CDR3. With 5 bases removed from V and 4 bases from J, the gap between germline ends came to 18 bases. The germline gives CDR1 MNHEY, CDR2 SMNVEV (reference sequence). Amplification used 60 Vbeta primers and 13 Jbeta primers. Sequencing used immunoSEQ multiplex PCR; TCRdb keeps in-frame clones, though not all of them. The data contain about 200,000 clones, roughly 74% of them seen just once; the ten biggest clones take up about 1.7%. The sample comes from a study of cytomegalovirus exposure and HLA in healthy donors. The study, taken as a whole, reports: In terms of immune exposure information, only CMV serostatus was available.

The TCR comes from a woman aged 25-40 years in good health and CMV-seronegative. The material sequenced was PBMCs. The chain joins TRBV27 to TRBJ2-7; D may be TRBD2 (5 bases). CDR3 bases: TGTGCCAGCAGTAGGACTCCTCGCTCCCATTACGAGCAGTACTTC. Translating it yields CASSRTPRSHYEQYF.